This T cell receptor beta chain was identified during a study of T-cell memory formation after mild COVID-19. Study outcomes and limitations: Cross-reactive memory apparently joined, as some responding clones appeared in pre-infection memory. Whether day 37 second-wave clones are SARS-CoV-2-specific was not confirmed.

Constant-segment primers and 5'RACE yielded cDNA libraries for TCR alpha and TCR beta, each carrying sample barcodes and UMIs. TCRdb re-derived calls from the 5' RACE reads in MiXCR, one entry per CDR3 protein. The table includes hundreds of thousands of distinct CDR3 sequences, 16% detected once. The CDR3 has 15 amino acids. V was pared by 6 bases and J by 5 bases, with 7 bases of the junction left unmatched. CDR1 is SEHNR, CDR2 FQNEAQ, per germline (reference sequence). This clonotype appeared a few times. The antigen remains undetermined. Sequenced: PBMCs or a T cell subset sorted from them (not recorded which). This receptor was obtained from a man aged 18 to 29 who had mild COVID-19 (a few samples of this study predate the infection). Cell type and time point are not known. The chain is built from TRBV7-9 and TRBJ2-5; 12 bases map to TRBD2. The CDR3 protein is CASRLAGGPGETQYF. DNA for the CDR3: TGTGCCAGCAGGCTAGCGGGGGGGCCGGGTGAGACCCAGTACTTC.